Listed below are T cell receptor beta chains from one sample, sequenced in a study of blood T cell repertoires in COVID-19. TCRdb's copy holds only in-frame clones and misses some; the assay was immunoSEQ multiplex PCR. The data hold roughly 140,000 clones, with roughly 84% observed a single time. The material sequenced was peripheral blood. The source is a man aged 60 to 75 with active or convalescent COVID-19. Both conserved end residues are part of each CDR3. Fields, in order: V gene, J gene, CDR3 protein.

v_call: TRBV4-3; j_call: TRBJ2-7; cdr3_aa: CASSHGTGSYEQYF
v_call: TRBV9; j_call: TRBJ2-3; cdr3_aa: CASSVGHRLPTTDTQYF
v_call: TRBV5-6; j_call: TRBJ2-7; cdr3_aa: CASSLVAGGSSYEQYF
v_call: TRBV15; j_call: TRBJ1-6; cdr3_aa: CATTTREKGLNSPLHF
v_call: TRBV4-3; j_call: TRBJ1-6; cdr3_aa: CASSQEGTESTLHF
v_call: TRBV4-3; j_call: TRBJ2-1; cdr3_aa: CASSQALFGREEEQFF
v_call: TRBV10-3; j_call: TRBJ1-6; cdr3_aa: CAISDSAYNSPLHF
v_call: TRBV11-2; j_call: TRBJ2-3; cdr3_aa: CASSKNGLAGGGTDTQYF
v_call: TRBV5-4; j_call: TRBJ1-5; cdr3_aa: CASSLGGDRARGPNQPQHF
v_call: TRBV3-1/TRBV3-2; j_call: TRBJ1-1; cdr3_aa: CASLQGGNTEAFF
v_call: TRBV24-1; j_call: TRBJ2-5; cdr3_aa: CATSDAQGARETQYF
v_call: TRBV19; j_call: TRBJ1-1; cdr3_aa: CASSPPKNTEAFF
v_call: TRBV29-1; j_call: TRBJ1-1; cdr3_aa: CSVLQGRRTEAFF
v_call: TRBV19; j_call: TRBJ1-5; cdr3_aa: CASSAGTGNQPQHF
v_call: TRBV9; j_call: TRBJ2-1; cdr3_aa: CASSVGGSAYNEQFF
v_call: TRBV18; j_call: TRBJ2-7; cdr3_aa: CASSPKTRSSYEQYF
v_call: TRBV5-1; j_call: TRBJ1-1; cdr3_aa: CASSFGQGIREAFF
v_call: TRBV6-2/TRBV6-3; j_call: TRBJ1-5; cdr3_aa: CASSSGQGRQPQHF
v_call: TRBV4-1; j_call: TRBJ1-4; cdr3_aa: CASSRRVSPGEKLFF
v_call: TRBV4-3; j_call: TRBJ2-3; cdr3_aa: CASSQLAGTSTDTQYF
v_call: TRBV27; j_call: TRBJ1-4; cdr3_aa: CASTPRTGSEKLFF
v_call: TRBV12-3/TRBV12-4; j_call: TRBJ1-6; cdr3_aa: CASSFEYSPLHF
v_call: TRBV10-1; j_call: TRBJ2-1; cdr3_aa: CASSFVLSGGDNEQFF
v_call: TRBV9; j_call: TRBJ1-6; cdr3_aa: CASSLDASSYNSPLHF
v_call: TRBV6-5; j_call: TRBJ2-7; cdr3_aa: CASSYAPAPYEQYF
v_call: TRBV6-2/TRBV6-3; j_call: TRBJ1-5; cdr3_aa: CASSYSRQRRNQPQHF
v_call: TRBV5-1; j_call: TRBJ1-1; cdr3_aa: CASSLAPGQLNTEAFF
v_call: TRBV18; j_call: TRBJ1-3; cdr3_aa: CASSRTGGASGNTIYF
v_call: TRBV9; j_call: TRBJ1-5; cdr3_aa: CASSALGGQGQPQHF
v_call: TRBV7-2; j_call: TRBJ2-3; cdr3_aa: CASSPDSITDTQYF
v_call: TRBV14; j_call: TRBJ1-2; cdr3_aa: CASSQDGQGNYGYTF
v_call: TRBV21-1; j_call: TRBJ1-3; cdr3_aa: CASSKAGQGAKRTSSGNTIYF
v_call: TRBV2; j_call: TRBJ2-2; cdr3_aa: CASRLQPTGELFF
v_call: TRBV9; j_call: TRBJ2-2; cdr3_aa: CASSVISRAGRTGELFF
v_call: TRBV10-2; j_call: TRBJ2-3; cdr3_aa: CASSESPRADTQYF
v_call: TRBV19; j_call: TRBJ2-3; cdr3_aa: CASARWSPTDTQYF
v_call: TRBV7-8; j_call: TRBJ1-2; cdr3_aa: CASSLVRQGARYGYTF
v_call: TRBV24-1; j_call: TRBJ2-3; cdr3_aa: CATGLGDTQYF
v_call: TRBV6-6; j_call: TRBJ1-3; cdr3_aa: CASSRRPGQVDDLGNTIYF
v_call: TRBV3-1/TRBV3-2; j_call: TRBJ1-1; cdr3_aa: CASSPDRVNTEAFF
v_call: TRBV5-1; j_call: TRBJ2-2; cdr3_aa: CASSQTGGSTGELFF
v_call: TRBV4-3; j_call: TRBJ2-3; cdr3_aa: CASSQARDRSLQNTQYF
v_call: TRBV24-1; j_call: TRBJ1-1; cdr3_aa: CANDPGSQGGRRAEAFF
v_call: TRBV4-3; j_call: TRBJ2-3; cdr3_aa: CASSQDASGRVEYF
v_call: TRBV5-4; j_call: TRBJ2-3; cdr3_aa: CASSLGQGRLSTDTQYF
v_call: TRBV4-3; j_call: TRBJ2-1; cdr3_aa: CASSQDFTGQFF
v_call: TRBV6-5; j_call: TRBJ1-5; cdr3_aa: CASSYETEDQPQHF
v_call: TRBV7-9; j_call: TRBJ1-2; cdr3_aa: CASSTGEKYTF
v_call: TRBV6-5; j_call: TRBJ1-1; cdr3_aa: CASSYVRGGLDTEAFF
v_call: TRBV2; j_call: TRBJ2-6; cdr3_aa: CASVTGERSGANVLTF
v_call: TRBV29-1; j_call: TRBJ1-1; cdr3_aa: CSVGTGNTEAFF
v_call: TRBV3-1/TRBV3-2; j_call: TRBJ1-5; cdr3_aa: CASSQDVAGHQPQHF
v_call: TRBV6-2/TRBV6-3; j_call: TRBJ1-5; cdr3_aa: CASSYSQVNQPQHF
v_call: TRBV19; j_call: TRBJ1-2; cdr3_aa: CASSIASGANYGYTF
v_call: TRBV5-1; j_call: TRBJ2-3; cdr3_aa: CASKTGDGGTQYF
v_call: TRBV12-1; j_call: TRBJ1-5; cdr3_aa: CASSPVGTGFQPQHF
v_call: TRBV7-9; j_call: TRBJ2-3; cdr3_aa: CASNRQGADTQYF
v_call: TRBV23-1; j_call: TRBJ1-1; cdr3_aa: CASSQPNFCSDNLNTEAFF